A selection of T cell receptor beta chains follows, all from one sample in a study of T cell responses to AZD1222 COVID-19 vaccine. Some clones are missing from TCRdb's copy, which holds only in-frame ones; the method was immunoSEQ multiplex PCR. This table has 80,000 or so clones, 87% appearing once. This specimen consisted of peripheral blood, obtained on day 0 of AZD1222 vaccination. These receptors were obtained from an adult in good health. Both conserved end residues are part of each CDR3.

TRBV19,CASSMSSLGNQPQHF
TRBV6-1,CASSESVGLGYTF
TRBV27,CASSLARDTSDTEAFF
TRBV4-3,CASSPDLAGGPYEQYF
TRBV19,CASSTSLGRGSGYEQYF
TRBV18,CASSPGQGRGQPQHF
TRBV12-3/TRBV12-4,CASSRRFYEQYF
TRBV9,CASSVVGGASGELFF
TRBV7-2,CASGLAGVSQGTQYF
TRBV7-2,CASSLSGSDTQYF
TRBV7-3,CASSRTSSNNEQFF
TRBV28,CASSLMRSPLHF
TRBV5-5,CASSLGRDEKLFF
TRBV6-4,CASSYQAGSYGYTF
TRBV12-3/TRBV12-4,CASSLSSDTEQFF
TRBV5-5,CASSRRGLQRNTIYF
TRBV30,CAWRTGGSPLF
TRBV16,CASSQSSGELGSPLHF
TRBV14,CASSLSPGELFF
TRBV3-1/TRBV3-2,CASSQDPPGAGGPHNEQFF
TRBV5-6,CASSLRVEAFF
TRBV7-6,CASSLGPGQREETQYF
TRBV6-2/TRBV6-3,CASSTSFGQGADEQYF
TRBV19,CASRYSPLHF
TRBV7-2,CASSIDRVEQYF
TRBV13,CASSLSSGRVNEQFF
TRBV5-4,CASSEPGGPKAFF
TRBV3-1/TRBV3-2,CASSLSGHQETQYF
TRBV6-5,CASSYRAGFKNIQYF
TRBV7-8,CASSLKAWGLNTEAFF
TRBV6-2/TRBV6-3,CASSWTGTYEQYF
TRBV5-1,CASSKKGASAYEQYF
TRBV6-5,CASSYSGRGSYEQYF
TRBV3-1/TRBV3-2,CASSHLLANTEAFF
TRBV6-2/TRBV6-3,CASSYSRGQYF
TRBV28,CASSLPGQGVYEQYF
TRBV2,CASSRLAGISYEQYF
TRBV6-5,CASSYSHFTDTQYF
TRBV30,CAWKSLAGGKNIQYF
TRBV6-1,CASSEGRGPGYTEAFF
TRBV7-2,CASSTKPLLAPRGETQYF
TRBV3-1/TRBV3-2,CASSSRGGLRTDTQYF
TRBV4-3,CASSQVGQPNEKLFF
TRBV23-1,CASSQSDQPQHF
TRBV18,CASSPGLQTHGYTF